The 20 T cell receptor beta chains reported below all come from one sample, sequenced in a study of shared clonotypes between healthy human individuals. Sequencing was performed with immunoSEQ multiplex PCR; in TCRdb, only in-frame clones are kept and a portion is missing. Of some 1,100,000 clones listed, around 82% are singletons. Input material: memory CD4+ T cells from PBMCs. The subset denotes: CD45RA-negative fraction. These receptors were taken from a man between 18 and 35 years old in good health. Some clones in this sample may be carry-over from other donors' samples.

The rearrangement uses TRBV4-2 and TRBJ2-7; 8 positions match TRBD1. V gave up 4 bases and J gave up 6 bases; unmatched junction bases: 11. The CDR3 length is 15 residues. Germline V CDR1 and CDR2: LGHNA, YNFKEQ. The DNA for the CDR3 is TGTGCCAGCAGCCCCCATTCAGGGGGCTTGGGCGAGCAGTACTTC. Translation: CASSPHSGGLGEQYF.

Here the CDR3 DNA reads TGTGCCATCAGTGAGTCTCAGGGTCTGGACGGCACTGAAGCTTTCTTT. Its translation: CAISESQGLDGTEAFF. The J gene is TRBJ1-1, the V gene TRBV10-3, with D maybe TRBD1 (5 bases). V lost 0 bases, J lost 4 bases, and 15 bases lay in between. Germline CDR1 ENHRY, CDR2 SYGVKD. The CDR3 contains 16 residues.

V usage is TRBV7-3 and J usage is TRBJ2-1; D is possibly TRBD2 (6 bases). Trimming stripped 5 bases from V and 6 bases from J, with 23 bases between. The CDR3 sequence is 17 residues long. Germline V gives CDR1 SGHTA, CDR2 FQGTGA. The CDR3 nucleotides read TGTGCCAGCAGCCGGTTAGGTGGCGGGATGGGGCGCAATGAGCAGTTCTTC. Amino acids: CASSRLGGGMGRNEQFF.

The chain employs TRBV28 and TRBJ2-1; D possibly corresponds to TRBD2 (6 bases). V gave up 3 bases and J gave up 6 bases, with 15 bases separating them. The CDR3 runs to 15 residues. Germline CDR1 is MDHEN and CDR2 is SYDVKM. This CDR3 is CASSLGGLSFNEQFF. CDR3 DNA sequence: TGTGCCAGCAGTTTGGGGGGACTCTCTTTCAATGAGCAGTTCTTC.

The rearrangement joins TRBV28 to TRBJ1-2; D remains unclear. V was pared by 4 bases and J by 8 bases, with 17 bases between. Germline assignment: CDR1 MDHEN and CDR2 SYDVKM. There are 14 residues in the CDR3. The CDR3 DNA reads TGTGCCAGCAGTTACTCAGGTCCTCCCGGGGGCTACACCTTC. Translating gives CASSYSGPPGGYTF.

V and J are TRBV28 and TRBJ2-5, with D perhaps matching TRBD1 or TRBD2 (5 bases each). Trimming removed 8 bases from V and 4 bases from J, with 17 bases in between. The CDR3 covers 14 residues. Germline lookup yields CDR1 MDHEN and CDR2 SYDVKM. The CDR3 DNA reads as TGTGCCAGCTCGAAGTCCGGGGCAGGAGAGACCCAGTACTTC. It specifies CASSKSGAGETQYF.

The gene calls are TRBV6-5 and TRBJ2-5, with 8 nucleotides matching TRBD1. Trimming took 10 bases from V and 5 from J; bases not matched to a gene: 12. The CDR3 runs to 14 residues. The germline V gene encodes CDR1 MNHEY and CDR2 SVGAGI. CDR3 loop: CATQLWDRTETQYF. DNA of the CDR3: TGTGCCACTCAACTTTGGGACAGGACCGAGACCCAGTACTTC.

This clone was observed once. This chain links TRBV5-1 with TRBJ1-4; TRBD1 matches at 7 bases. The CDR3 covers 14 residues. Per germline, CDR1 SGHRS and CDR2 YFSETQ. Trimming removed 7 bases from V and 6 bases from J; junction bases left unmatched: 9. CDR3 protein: CASQPTGFDEKLFF. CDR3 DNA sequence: TGCGCCAGCCAACCGACAGGGTTTGATGAAAAACTGTTTTTT.

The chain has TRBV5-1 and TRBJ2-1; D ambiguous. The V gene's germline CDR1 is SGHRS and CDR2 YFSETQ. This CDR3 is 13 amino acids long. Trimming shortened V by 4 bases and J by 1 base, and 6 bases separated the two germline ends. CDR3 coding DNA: TGCGCCAGCAGCCCGCGTTCCTACAATGAGCAGTTCTTC. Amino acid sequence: CASSPRSYNEQFF.

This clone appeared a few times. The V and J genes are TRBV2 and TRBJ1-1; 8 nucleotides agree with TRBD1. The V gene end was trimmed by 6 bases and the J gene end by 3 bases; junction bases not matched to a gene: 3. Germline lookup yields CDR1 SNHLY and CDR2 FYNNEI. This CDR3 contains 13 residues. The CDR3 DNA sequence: TGTGCCAGCAGCAGGGGGCAGGACACTGAAGCTTTCTTT. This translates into CASSRGQDTEAFF.

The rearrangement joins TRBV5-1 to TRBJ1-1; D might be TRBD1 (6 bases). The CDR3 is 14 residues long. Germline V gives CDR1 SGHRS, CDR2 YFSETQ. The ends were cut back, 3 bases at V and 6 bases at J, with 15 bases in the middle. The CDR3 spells CASSWGARVSEAFF. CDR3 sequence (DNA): TGCGCCAGCAGCTGGGGGGCCAGAGTATCTGAAGCTTTCTTT.

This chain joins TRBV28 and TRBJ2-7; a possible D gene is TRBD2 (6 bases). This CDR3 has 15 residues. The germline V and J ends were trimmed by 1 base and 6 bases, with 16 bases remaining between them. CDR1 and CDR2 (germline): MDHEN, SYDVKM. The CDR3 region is CASSLSGAGTGEQYF. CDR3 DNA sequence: TGTGCCAGCAGTTTATCAGGTGCGGGGACGGGCGAGCAGTACTTC.

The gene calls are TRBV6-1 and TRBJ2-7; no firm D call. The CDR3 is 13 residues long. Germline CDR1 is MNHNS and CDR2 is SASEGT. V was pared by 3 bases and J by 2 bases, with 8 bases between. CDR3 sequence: CASSDVGPYEQYF. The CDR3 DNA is TGTGCCAGCAGTGATGTCGGCCCCTACGAGCAGTACTTC.

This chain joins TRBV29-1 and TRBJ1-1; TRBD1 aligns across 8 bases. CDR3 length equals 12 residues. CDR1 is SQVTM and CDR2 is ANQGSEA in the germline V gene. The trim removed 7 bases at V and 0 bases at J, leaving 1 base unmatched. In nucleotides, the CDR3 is TGCAGCGGGGACAGGATGAACACTGAAGCTTTCTTT. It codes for CSGDRMNTEAFF.

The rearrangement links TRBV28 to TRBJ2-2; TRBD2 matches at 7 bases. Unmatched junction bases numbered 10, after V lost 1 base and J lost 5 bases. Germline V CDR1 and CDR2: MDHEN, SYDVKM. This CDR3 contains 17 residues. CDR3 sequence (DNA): TGTGCCAGCAGTTTATTCGGACTAGGCGACGCTACCGGGGAGCTGTTTTTT. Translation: CASSLFGLGDATGELFF.

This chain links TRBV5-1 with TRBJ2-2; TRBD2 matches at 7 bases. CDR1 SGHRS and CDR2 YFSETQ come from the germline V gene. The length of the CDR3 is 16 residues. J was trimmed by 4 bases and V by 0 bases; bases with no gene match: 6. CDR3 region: CASSLDPSGGTGELFF. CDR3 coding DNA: TGCGCCAGCAGCTTGGACCCTAGCGGCGGCACCGGGGAGCTGTTTTTT.

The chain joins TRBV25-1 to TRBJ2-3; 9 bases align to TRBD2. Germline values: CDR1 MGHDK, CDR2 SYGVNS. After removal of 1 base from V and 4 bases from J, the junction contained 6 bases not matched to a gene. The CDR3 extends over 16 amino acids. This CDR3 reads CASSEFSGSRADTQYF. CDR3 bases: TGTGCCAGCAGTGAATTTAGCGGGAGTAGGGCAGATACGCAGTATTTT.

As DNA, the CDR3 is TGTGCCAGCAGTCCTGGGACAGGGGGTCCCTATGGCTACACCTTC. Residues: CASSPGTGGPYGYTF. This chain links TRBV28 with TRBJ1-2; TRBD1 matches 11 bases. The CDR3 is made up of 15 amino acids. Per the germline V gene, CDR1 is MDHEN and CDR2 is SYDVKM. V was clipped by 5 bases and J by 4 bases; unmatched bases: 6.

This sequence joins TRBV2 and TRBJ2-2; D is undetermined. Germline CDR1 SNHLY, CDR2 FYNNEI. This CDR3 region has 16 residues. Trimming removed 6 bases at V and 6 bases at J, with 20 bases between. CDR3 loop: CASRRSGGMSAGELFF. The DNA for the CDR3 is TGTGCCAGCAGGCGTTCAGGCGGTATGTCGGCCGGGGAGCTGTTTTTT.

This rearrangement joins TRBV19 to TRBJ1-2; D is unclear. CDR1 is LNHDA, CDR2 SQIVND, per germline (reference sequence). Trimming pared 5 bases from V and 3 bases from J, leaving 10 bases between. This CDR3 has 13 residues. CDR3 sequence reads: CASSYRADYGYTF. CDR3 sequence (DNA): TGTGCCAGTAGTTATAGGGCAGACTATGGCTACACCTTC.